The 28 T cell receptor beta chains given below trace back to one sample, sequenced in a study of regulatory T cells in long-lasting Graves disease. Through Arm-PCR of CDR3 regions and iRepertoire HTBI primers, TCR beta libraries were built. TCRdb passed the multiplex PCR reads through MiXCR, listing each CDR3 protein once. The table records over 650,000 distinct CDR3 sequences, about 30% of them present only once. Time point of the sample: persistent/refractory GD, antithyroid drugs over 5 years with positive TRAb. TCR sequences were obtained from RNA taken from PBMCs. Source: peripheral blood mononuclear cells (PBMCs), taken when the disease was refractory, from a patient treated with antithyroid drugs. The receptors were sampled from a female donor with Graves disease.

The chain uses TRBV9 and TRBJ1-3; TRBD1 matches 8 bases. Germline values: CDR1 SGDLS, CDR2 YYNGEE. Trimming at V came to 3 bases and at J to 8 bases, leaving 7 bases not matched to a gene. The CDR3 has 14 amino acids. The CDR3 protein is CASSATGAGDTIYF. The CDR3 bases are TGTGCCAGCAGCGCGACAGGGGCGGGCGACACCATATATTTT.

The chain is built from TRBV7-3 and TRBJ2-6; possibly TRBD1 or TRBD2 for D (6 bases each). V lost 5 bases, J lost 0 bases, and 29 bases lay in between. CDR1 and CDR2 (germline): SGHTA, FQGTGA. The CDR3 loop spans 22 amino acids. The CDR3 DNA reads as TGTGCCAGCAGCCGGGCCCCCTACTCCGGACAGCGGCGGGACTCTGGGGCCAACGTCCTGACTTTC. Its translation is CASSRAPYSGQRRDSGANVLTF.

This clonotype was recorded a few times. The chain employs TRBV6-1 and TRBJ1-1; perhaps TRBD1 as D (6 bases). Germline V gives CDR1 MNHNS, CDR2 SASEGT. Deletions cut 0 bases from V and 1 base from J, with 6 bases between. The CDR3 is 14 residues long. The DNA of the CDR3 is TGTGCCAGCAGTGAAGCGGGACAGAACACTGAAGCTTTCTTT. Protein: CASSEAGQNTEAFF.

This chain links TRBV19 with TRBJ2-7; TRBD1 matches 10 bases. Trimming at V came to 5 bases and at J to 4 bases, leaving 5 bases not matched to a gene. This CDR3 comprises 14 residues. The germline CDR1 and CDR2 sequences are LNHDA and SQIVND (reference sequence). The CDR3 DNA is TGTGCCAGTAGTGAGGACAGGGGGAAATACGAGCAGTACTTC. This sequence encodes CASSEDRGKYEQYF.

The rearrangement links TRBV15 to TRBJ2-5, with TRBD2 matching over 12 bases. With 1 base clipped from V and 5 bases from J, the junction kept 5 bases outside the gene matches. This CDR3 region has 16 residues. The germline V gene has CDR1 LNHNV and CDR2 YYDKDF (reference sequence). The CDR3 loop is CATSRAPTSGSETQYF. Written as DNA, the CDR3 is TGTGCCACCAGCAGAGCCCCGACTAGCGGGAGTGAGACCCAGTACTTC.

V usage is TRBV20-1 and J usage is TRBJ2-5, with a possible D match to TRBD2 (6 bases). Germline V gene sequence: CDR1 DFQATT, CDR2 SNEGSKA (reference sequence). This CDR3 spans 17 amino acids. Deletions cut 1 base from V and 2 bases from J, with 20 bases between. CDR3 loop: CSARGRARRDHQETQYF. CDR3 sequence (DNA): TGCAGTGCTAGAGGTCGGGCTAGGAGGGACCATCAAGAGACCCAGTACTTC.

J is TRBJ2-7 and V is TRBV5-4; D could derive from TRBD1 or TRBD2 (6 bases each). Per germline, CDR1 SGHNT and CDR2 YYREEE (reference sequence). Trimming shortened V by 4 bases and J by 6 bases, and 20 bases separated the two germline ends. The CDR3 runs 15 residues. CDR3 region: CASSRGAGQGSEQYF. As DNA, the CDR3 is TGTGCCAGCAGCCGAGGGGCGGGACAAGGCTCCGAGCAGTACTTC.

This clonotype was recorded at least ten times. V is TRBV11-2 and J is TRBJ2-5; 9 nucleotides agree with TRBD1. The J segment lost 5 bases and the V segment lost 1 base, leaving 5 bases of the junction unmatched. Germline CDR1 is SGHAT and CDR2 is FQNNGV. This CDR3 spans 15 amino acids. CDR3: CASSLVTGGEETQYF. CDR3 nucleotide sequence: TGTGCCAGCAGCTTAGTCACAGGGGGCGAGGAGACCCAGTACTTC.

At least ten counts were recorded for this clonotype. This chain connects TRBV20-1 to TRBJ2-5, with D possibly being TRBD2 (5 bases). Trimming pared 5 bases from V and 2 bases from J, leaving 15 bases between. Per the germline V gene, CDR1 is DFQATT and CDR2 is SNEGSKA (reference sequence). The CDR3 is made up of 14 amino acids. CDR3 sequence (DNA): TGCAGTGCTCCGAAGGGAGCGCCACAAGAGACCCAGTACTTC. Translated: CSAPKGAPQETQYF.

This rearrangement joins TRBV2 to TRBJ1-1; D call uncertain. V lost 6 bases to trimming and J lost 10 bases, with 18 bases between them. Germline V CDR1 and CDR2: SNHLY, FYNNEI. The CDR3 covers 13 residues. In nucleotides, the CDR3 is TGTGCCAGCAGCCTAAACCAGGATAGATCAGCTTTCTTT. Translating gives CASSLNQDRSAFF.

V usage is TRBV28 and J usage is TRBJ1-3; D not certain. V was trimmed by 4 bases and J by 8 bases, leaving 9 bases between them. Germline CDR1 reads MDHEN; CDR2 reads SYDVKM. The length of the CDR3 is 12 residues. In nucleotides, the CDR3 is TGTGCCAGCAGTTCCCAACCGGACACCATATATTTT. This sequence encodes CASSSQPDTIYF.

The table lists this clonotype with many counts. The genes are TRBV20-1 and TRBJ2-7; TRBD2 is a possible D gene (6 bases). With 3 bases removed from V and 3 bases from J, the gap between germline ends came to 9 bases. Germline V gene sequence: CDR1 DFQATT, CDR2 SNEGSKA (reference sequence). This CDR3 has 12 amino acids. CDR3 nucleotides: TGCAGTGCTAGCGGGAGCCTCTACGAGCAGTACTTC. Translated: CSASGSLYEQYF.

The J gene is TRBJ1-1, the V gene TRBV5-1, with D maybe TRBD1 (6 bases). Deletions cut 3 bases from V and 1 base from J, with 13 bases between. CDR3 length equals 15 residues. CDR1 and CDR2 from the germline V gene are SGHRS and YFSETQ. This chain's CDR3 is CASSSEGVSNTEAFF. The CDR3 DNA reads TGCGCCAGCAGCTCGGAGGGGGTCTCGAACACTGAAGCTTTCTTT.

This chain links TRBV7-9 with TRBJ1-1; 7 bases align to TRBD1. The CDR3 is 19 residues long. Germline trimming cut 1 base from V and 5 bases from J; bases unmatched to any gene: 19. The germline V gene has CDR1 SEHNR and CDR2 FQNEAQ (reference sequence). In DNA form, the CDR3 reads TGTGCCAGCAGCTTAGTGTTATTAGTGGGCCAGGGGGATCGGACTGAAGCTTTCTTT. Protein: CASSLVLLVGQGDRTEAFF.

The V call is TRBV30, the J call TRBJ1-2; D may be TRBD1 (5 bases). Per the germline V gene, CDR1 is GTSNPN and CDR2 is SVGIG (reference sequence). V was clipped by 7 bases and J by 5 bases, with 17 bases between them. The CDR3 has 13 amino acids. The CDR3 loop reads CASRWVGEYGYTF. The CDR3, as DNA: TGTGCCTCCCGGTGGGTAGGGGAGTATGGCTACACCTTC.

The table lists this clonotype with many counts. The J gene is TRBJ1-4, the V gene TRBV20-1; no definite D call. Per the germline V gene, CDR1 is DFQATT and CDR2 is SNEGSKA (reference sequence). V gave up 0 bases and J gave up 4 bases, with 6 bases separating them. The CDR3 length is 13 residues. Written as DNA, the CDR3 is TGCAGTGCTAGAGATGGGGTTAATGAAAAACTGTTTTTT. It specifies CSARDGVNEKLFF.

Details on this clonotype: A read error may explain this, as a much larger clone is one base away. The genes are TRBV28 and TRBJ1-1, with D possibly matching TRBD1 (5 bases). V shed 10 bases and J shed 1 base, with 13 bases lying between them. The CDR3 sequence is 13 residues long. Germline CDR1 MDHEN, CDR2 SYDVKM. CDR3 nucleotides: TGTGCCACCGGGGGGGTGAGGAACACTGAAGCTTTCTTT. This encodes CATGGVRNTEAFF. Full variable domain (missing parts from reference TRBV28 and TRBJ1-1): DVKVTQSSRYLVKRTGEKVFLECVQDMDHENMFWYRQDPGLGLRLIYFSYDVKMKEKGDIPEGYSVSREKKERFSLILESASTNQTSMYLCATGGVRNTEAFFGQGTRLTVV.

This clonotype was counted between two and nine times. The CDR3: CASSLKGESSYEQYF. CDR3 sequence (DNA): TGTGCCAGCAGTTTAAAGGGAGAGAGCTCCTACGAGCAGTACTTC. The chain couples TRBV27 to TRBJ2-7; a weak D match, TRBD2 (5 bases). The CDR3 loop spans 15 amino acids. Deletions cut 2 bases from V and 0 bases from J, with 11 bases between. CDR1 is MNHEY, CDR2 SMNVEV, per germline (reference sequence).

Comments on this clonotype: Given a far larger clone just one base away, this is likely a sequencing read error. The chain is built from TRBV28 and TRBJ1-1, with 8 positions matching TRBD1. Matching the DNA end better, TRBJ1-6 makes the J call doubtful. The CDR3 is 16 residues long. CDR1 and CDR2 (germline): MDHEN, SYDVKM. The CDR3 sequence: CASSPSTGATNSPLHF. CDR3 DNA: TGTGCCAGCAGTCCGTCGACAGGGGCTACAAATTCACCCCTCCACTTT.

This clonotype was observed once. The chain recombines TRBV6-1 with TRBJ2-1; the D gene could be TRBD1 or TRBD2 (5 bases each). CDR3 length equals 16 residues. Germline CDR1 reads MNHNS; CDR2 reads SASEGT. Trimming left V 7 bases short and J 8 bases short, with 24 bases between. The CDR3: CASIPNTGTPLDEQFF. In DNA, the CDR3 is TGTGCCAGCATACCTAACACCGGGACCCCACTGGATGAGCAGTTCTTC.

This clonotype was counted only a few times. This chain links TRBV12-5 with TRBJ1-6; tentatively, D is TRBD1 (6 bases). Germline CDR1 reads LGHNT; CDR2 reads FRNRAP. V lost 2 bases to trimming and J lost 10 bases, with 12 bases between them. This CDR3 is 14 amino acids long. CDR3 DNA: TGTGCTAGTGGTTTGTCACAGGGAAGCTCACCCCTCCACTTT. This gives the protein CASGLSQGSSPLHF.

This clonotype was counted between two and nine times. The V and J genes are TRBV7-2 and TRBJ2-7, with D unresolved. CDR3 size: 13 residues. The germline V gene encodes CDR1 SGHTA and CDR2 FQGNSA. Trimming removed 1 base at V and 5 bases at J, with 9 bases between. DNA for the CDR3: TGTGCCAGCAGCTTAGAGGGTTTCGACGAGCAGTACTTC. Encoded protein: CASSLEGFDEQYF.

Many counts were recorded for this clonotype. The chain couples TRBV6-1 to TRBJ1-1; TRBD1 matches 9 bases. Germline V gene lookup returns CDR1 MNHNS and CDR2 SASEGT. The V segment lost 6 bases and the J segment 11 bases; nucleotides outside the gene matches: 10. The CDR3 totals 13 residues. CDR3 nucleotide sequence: TGTGCCAGCAGGGACAGGGGATGGCCGGACGCTTTCTTT. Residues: CASRDRGWPDAFF.

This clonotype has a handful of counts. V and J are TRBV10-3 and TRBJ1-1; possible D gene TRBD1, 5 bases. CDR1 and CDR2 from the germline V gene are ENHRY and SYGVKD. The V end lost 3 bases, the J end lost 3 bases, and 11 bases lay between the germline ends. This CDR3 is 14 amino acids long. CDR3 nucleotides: TGTGCCATCAGTGAAAAGGGGCTGGACACTGAAGCTTTCTTT. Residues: CAISEKGLDTEAFF.

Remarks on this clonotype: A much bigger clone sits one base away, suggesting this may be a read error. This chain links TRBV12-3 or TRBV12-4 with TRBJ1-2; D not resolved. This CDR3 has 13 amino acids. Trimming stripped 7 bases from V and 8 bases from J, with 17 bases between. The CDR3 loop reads CASTELGLEGYTF. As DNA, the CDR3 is TGTGCCAGCACCGAGCTGGGATTAGAGGGCTACACCTTC.

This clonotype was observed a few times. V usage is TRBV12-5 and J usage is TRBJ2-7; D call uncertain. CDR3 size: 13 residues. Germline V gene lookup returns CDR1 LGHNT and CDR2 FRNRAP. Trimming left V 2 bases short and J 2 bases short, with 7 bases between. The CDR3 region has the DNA TGTGCTAGTGGTTTGTCGGTTACCTACGAGCAGTACTTC. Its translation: CASGLSVTYEQYF. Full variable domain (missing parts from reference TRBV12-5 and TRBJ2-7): DARVTQTPRHKVTEMGQEVTMRCQPILGHNTVFWYRQTMMQGLELLAYFRNRAPLDDSGMPKDRFSAEMPDATLATLKIQPSEPRDSAVYFCASGLSVTYEQYFGPGTRLTVT.

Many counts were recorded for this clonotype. CDR3 sequence: CASSQGNEQYF. CDR3 in DNA: TGTGCCAGCAGCCAAGGGAACGAGCAGTACTTC. The rearrangement uses TRBV3-1 and TRBJ2-7; D is unclear. CDR3 length equals 11 residues. Trimming cost V 1 base and J 5 bases, with 3 bases left between them. Germline V gene sequence: CDR1 LGHDT, CDR2 YNNKEL (reference sequence).

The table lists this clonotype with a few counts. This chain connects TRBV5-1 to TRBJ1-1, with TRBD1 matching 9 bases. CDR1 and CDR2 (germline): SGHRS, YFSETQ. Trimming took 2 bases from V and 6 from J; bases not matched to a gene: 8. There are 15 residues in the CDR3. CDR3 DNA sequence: TGCGCCAGCAGCTTCGGGACAGGGAGTGGCGCTGAAGCTTTCTTT. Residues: CASSFGTGSGAEAFF.